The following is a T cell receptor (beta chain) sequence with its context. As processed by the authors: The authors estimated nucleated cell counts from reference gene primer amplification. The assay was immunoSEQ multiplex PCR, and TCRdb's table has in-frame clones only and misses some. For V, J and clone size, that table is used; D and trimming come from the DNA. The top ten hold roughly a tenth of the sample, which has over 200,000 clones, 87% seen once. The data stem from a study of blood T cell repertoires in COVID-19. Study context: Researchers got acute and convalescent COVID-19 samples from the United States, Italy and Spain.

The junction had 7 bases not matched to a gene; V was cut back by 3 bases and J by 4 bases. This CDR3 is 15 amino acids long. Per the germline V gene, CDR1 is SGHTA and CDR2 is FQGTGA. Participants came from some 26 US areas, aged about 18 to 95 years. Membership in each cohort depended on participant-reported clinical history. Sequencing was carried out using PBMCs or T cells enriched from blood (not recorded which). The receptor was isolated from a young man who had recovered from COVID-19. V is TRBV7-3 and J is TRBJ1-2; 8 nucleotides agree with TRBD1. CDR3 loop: CASSLAGGAGYGYTF. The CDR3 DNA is TGTGCCAGCAGCTTGGCAGGGGGCGCGGGCTATGGCTACACCTTC. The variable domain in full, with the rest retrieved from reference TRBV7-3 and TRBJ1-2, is GAGVSQTPSNKVTEKGKYVELRCDPISGHTALYWYRQSLGQGPEFLIYFQGTGAADDSGLPNDRFFAVRPEGSVSTLKIQRTERGDSAVYLCASSLAGGAGYGYTFGSGTRLTVV.